The clone carrying this TCR beta chain has a count of ten or more. The antigen remains undetermined. This sample was taken from a study of T cells in Graves' hyperthyroidism and ophthalmopathy. TCR beta CDR3 regions were amplified from RNA transcripts. The study used the HTBI primer set for a first-round RT-PCR of the TCR CDR3. TCRdb redid the calling of the multiplex PCR reads with MiXCR, one entry per CDR3 protein. This table has hundreds of thousands of distinct CDR3 sequences, 15% to 18% appearing once. General observations from the study: Most thyroid clonotypes expanded above 0.001 were also detected in blood.

This CDR3 contains 16 residues. Germline V gene sequence: CDR1 MDHEN, CDR2 SYDVKM. V gave up 4 bases and J gave up 8 bases; unmatched junction bases: 7. The clonotype comes from a woman under 30 with Graves' hyperthyroidism that later progressed to Graves' ophthalmopathy. Sequencing was carried out using blood. The chain is built from TRBV28 and TRBJ1-6, with 11 nucleotides matching TRBD1. The CDR3 spells CASSSGTGGFYSPLHF. The CDR3, as DNA: TGTGCCAGCAGTTCCGGGACAGGGGGTTTCTATTCACCCCTCCACTTT. Combining the CDR3 with reference TRBV28 and TRBJ1-6 gives the whole variable domain DVKVTQSSRYLVKRTGEKVFLECVQDMDHENMFWYRQDPGLGLRLIYFSYDVKMKEKGDIPEGYSVSREKKERFSLILESASTNQTSMYLCASSSGTGGFYSPLHFGNGTRLTVT.